This T cell receptor beta chain was sequenced for a study of blood T cell repertoires in COVID-19. Study details: The United States, Italy and Spain were the sources of the acute and convalescent COVID-19 samples. Sources were T cells, B-cell-depleted T cells, or PBMCs; the material itself was cDNA or gDNA.

The germline V gene encodes CDR1 SGHRS and CDR2 YFSETQ. Trimming at V came to 0 bases and at J to 7 bases, leaving 14 bases not matched to a gene. CDR3 size: 17 residues. This clone was detected only a few times. The authors' processing: Nucleated cell number was recorded as an estimate derived from reference gene primer amplification. Method: immunoSEQ multiplex PCR; TCRdb's copy keeps in-frame clones and lacks some. V and J calls and clone size are as listed in that table; D and trimming were resolved from the DNA. The sample shows 250,000 to 350,000 clones, around nine tenths of them seen only once.

Sample: peripheral blood. This chain uses TRBV5-1 with TRBJ2-7; TRBD1 matches 9 bases. The receptor was isolated from a woman in her sixties with acute or convalescent COVID-19. The CDR3 DNA reads as TGCGCCAGCAGCTTGGCCACTACAGGGGGCCTGATAAAGGAGCAGTACTTC. This gives the protein CASSLATTGGLIKEQYF.